The rows below give T cell receptor beta chains drawn from one sample of a study of control samples from healthy donors and cancer patients. This table comes from immunoSEQ multiplex PCR, and its TCRdb copy is limited to in-frame clones, with some not included. The sample contains approximately 170,000 clones, about 86% of which appear only once. What was sequenced was blood. The receptors stem from a woman in her thirties in good health. CDR3s include the opening cysteine and the closing phenylalanine or tryptophan. Not all rows give a size; the values are once, few, many and, for expanded clones, a class.

clone size: -
V gene: TRBV7-8
J gene: TRBJ2-1
CDR3 protein: CASSLAYGSGRKEFF

clone size: -
V gene: TRBV9
J gene: TRBJ2-6
CDR3 protein: CASSVDGGLGGANVLTF

clone size: -
V gene: TRBV7-8
J gene: TRBJ2-1
CDR3 protein: CASRKTGQRSHEQFF

clone size: -
V gene: TRBV27
J gene: TRBJ2-2
CDR3 protein: CASSFYGLAVTGELFF

clone size: -
V gene: TRBV29-1
J gene: TRBJ2-5
CDR3 protein: CSVDGAGHPGTQYF

clone size: -
V gene: TRBV28
J gene: TRBJ1-5
CDR3 protein: CASSPPTGYSNQPQHF

clone size: once
V gene: TRBV3-1/TRBV3-2
J gene: TRBJ2-5
CDR3 protein: CASSQGLAGRETQYF

clone size: -
V gene: TRBV27
J gene: TRBJ2-5
CDR3 protein: CASSKGGQETQYF

clone size: -
V gene: TRBV6-5
J gene: TRBJ2-5
CDR3 protein: CASSYQGVGTQYF

clone size: -
V gene: TRBV7-7
J gene: TRBJ1-5
CDR3 protein: CASSFLAGRPNQPQHF

clone size: -
V gene: TRBV7-8
J gene: TRBJ2-1
CDR3 protein: CASSLVPYGRDYNEQFF

clone size: -
V gene: TRBV28
J gene: TRBJ1-6
CDR3 protein: CASSLWEGQGSPLHF